The source of this TCR beta chain is a study of cytomegalovirus exposure and HLA in healthy donors (dated 2017 in TCRdb). Background on the whole study: An earlier analysis of about 560 of the donors reported around 280 Gb of sequence data and some 110 million unique TCR beta sequences obtained from around 190 million T cells. About 300 gigabases of sequencing data and 78 million or so unique TCR sequences were included in an early release covering about 600 HLA-typed donors. Of the roughly 400 genotyped donors, approximately 83% fell in the genetic ancestry cluster associated with self-reported Caucasian donors. The study was designed to test whether signatures of past pathogen exposure could be identified by cataloging public T cell receptors. The study profiled the T cell repertoires of 550 to 700 subjects by immunosequencing and related them to cytomegalovirus serostatus. A separate validation cohort of approximately 120 different subjects was used in addition to the approximately 700-subject first cohort. To predict cytomegalovirus infection status, the study combined high-throughput TCR immunosequencing, statistical association of individual TCRs with disease status, and machine learning. A later analysis re-examined previously published TCR beta repertoires from several hundred donors and added high-resolution HLA genotyping to investigate patterns of TCR occurrence. The later analysis used no new phenotypic data to find candidate immune exposures, relying instead on TCR beta sequences and their occurrence across donors. In an earlier analysis of 500 to 650 of the donors, high-throughput TCR beta sequencing was used to judge whether each TCR beta V gene segment behaved as functional or pseudogenic. Alongside the repertoire data, information on donor age, sex, ethnicity and CMV serostatus was compiled. A later genetic analysis used genome-wide SNP genotypes for about 60% of the roughly 700 donors, treating that subset as a discovery cohort. All discovery cohort repertoires had been generated using a single sequencing platform. Class I and class II HLA loci were covered by the typing at four-digit resolution. The number of donors typed differed by locus, with 629-630 for A, B, C, DRB1 and DQB1, roughly 520 for DQA1, approximately 570 for DPA1, and approximately 470 for DPB1. A few DR-DQ haplotypes were handled as single units for association and clustering because linkage in the cohort was strong. Among a few hundred genotyped donors of the cohort, an average of roughly 240,000 unique TCR beta nucleotide sequences were sequenced per donor, about a sixth of them non-productive.

The full study reports these points: The classifier was reported to diagnose cytomegalovirus status with high specificity and sensitivity in both the original cohort and the validation cohort. This cohort had only TCR beta chains sequenced, and the lack of alpha or paired-chain data limited which features could be detected. CMV serostatus was the only immune exposure information available for the cohort. According to a later analysis, most CMV-associated TCR beta chains appeared to be HLA-restricted, and the HLA associations seemed to be driven largely by CMV exposure. Linkage disequilibrium might explain the correlated functional status among segregating V segments, but an unknown experimental factor could not be ruled out. A cluster of highly shared sequence variants was judged likely to be a technical artifact of the sequencing pipeline. Because some donors lacked HLA typing at each locus, the association tests relied only on the typed subset. A further reported finding was that TCR beta sequences accurately predicted the HLA-A and HLA-B alleles for most subjects in the first cohort. Assigning TCR associations to individual alleles was difficult when HLA alleles, especially DR and DQ, strongly co-occurred. Over 15 rarely observed V segments, including chromosome 9 orphons, were excluded from the earlier analysis of some 590 of the donors because counts were too low. Broadly in line with IMGT annotations, most TCR beta V segments showed up in productive rearrangements about 90% or about 30% of the time in an earlier analysis of a few hundred of the donors. A later analysis found that TCR association rates varied across HLA loci, with DRB1 alleles showing the most associated TCRs and HLA-C alleles the fewest. In the study, approximately 160 TCR beta chains were listed as associated with cytomegalovirus. A later genetic analysis reported fewer N-insertions in productive TCRs among donors in an Asian-associated ancestry cluster than the roughly 700-donor mean. Presence/absence analyses assumed roughly uniform sequencing depth across donors, an assumption that may not hold. In a later analysis, HLA-associated TCR beta chains showed more clonal expansion and lower generation probabilities than non-associated chains that were equally common. The 87-base-pair reads could not distinguish some IMGT-functional V segments, including TRBV6-2 and TRBV6-3, so those segments were excluded. In a later analysis, around 15,000 TCR beta sequences were associated with specific HLA alleles at a false discovery rate of 0.05. In a later genetic analysis, a missense DCLRE1C variant was associated with V-gene and J-gene trimming of TCR beta chains, and the association was replicated in an independent cohort. In vitro tests confirmed that a few of the cytomegalovirus-associated TCR beta chains recognize cytomegalovirus antigens. In a later analysis, several top co-occurrence clusters were reported to appear linked to parvovirus B19, influenza, CMV and Epstein-Barr virus. Across donors, most TCR sequences were observed very rarely, whereas some public TCRs were present in many individuals. It was suggested by the authors that the approach could potentially be generalized to other disease states and immunological phenotypes.

The cohort was made up of about 670 healthy bone marrow donors. All cohort members were sampled while nominally healthy, although unrecorded immune exposures were likely present. The donor was CMV seronegative and belonged to the group of 352 seronegative cohort members. Each donor provided a peripheral blood sample, and peripheral blood mononuclear cells were used for TCR beta sequencing. The Qiagen DNeasy Blood Extraction Kit was used to extract genomic DNA from the blood cell samples. Libraries were made using the immunoSEQ multiplex PCR assay. For the multiplex PCR, a mixture combining 60 forward primers for TCR Vbeta segments and 13 reverse primers for TCR Jbeta segments was used. A multiplex PCR assay on genomic DNA amplified the CDR3 region of rearranged TCR beta genes. Amplified TCR beta libraries were sequenced as 87-base-pair reads on the Illumina HiSeq System. On the authors' methods: In a later analysis, some 80 million unique TCR beta chains were counted across the approximately 670 repertoires, and around 10 million of these chains were shared by at least two donors. Raw reads were error-corrected and collapsed into unique sequences with a nearest-neighbor algorithm that merged closely related sequences to remove PCR and sequencing errors. V, D and J gene segments were assigned by aligning CDR3 sequences to IMGT reference sequences. For a sequence to be retained, at least a six-nucleotide match to both a V gene segment and a J gene segment was required. A rearrangement counted as productive if the CDR3 had no stop codons and remained in frame with V and J, and every other rearrangement counted as non-productive. CDR3 was defined by IMGT convention, running from the second conserved V-encoded cysteine to the conserved J-encoded phenylalanine. Sequences without an unambiguous match to a single V gene segment were excluded from the earlier analysis of approximately 560 of the donors. An earlier analysis of several hundred of the donors called V segments functional above 56.7% productive rearrangements and segregating when the between-donor standard deviation exceeded 5%. A statistical classification framework was developed to diagnose cytomegalovirus status using the catalog of TCR beta chain sequences. In a later analysis, V and J genes were assigned by comparing TCR nucleotide sequences against IMGT/GENE-DB human TR gene sequences. In a later analysis, CDR3 sequences and most-parsimonious VDJ recombination scenarios were assigned using the TCRdist pipeline. A later analysis defined each TCR beta chain by its CDR3 amino acid sequence plus V-gene family, and excluded reads lacking a unique V-gene family. A later analysis removed 592 highly shared, low-generation-probability nucleotide sequences to deal with suspected cross-contamination and a sequencing artifact. For each public chain, a later analysis derived a clonal expansion index from normalized ranks of inferred template counts within each repertoire. In a later analysis, generation probabilities were computed using a VDJ recombination model fitted to out-of-frame rearrangements, and the results were checked against IGoR. In a later analysis, hypergeometric tests were used to score TCR-TCR, TCR-HLA and TCR-CMV co-occurrence, with a repertoire-size bias correction applied to TCR pairs. False discovery rates were estimated in a later analysis by permuting HLA or CMV assignments 20 times. A later analysis grouped co-occurring TCRs with DBSCAN, adding TCRdist sequence similarity when clustering within HLA-allele-positive subsets. For co-occurrence clustering, repertoires with fewer than 30,000 or more than 120,000 public chains were excluded, along with five repertoires with anomalous nucleotide sharing. TCRdb took over this immuneACCESS table, retaining in-frame rearrangements with V and J assigned. Such tables are incomplete; in checked studies, under half of the missing clones stem from an unresolved V gene, and the remainder is unexplained. That table supplies the V and J calls and clone size; D and trimming were determined from the DNA. This sample lists roughly 130,000 clones; around 90% were detected once. Clones ranked in the top ten supply roughly 0.5% of the sample.

The sample holds one count of this clone. No cognate antigen has been identified for it. No much larger clone is present one base from it, and per-base qualities are unavailable. V loses 6 bases, J loses 4 bases, and the germline ends lie 12 bases apart. The CDR3 runs 13 residues from the cysteine to the phenylalanine. Here the CDR3 DNA is all that survives: 39 bases in frame from base 1. The germline V gene yields SGHRS for CDR1 and YFSETQ for CDR2. This receptor was obtained from a woman between 35 and 50 years old in good health and CMV-seronegative. Sequenced material: PBMCs. This sequence uses TRBV5-1 and TRBJ2-3; TRBD2 is possibly the D segment (5 matching bases). The CDR3 reads as follows: CASNTGSPDTQYF. The DNA is TGCGCCAGCAACACGGGATCACCAGATACGCAGTATTTT.